This T cell receptor beta chain was documented in a study of control samples from healthy donors and cancer patients. Measured with immunoSEQ multiplex PCR; TCRdb has only the in-frame clones, and not every one. Among 100,000 to 150,000 clones listed, 89% were seen once. This receptor was taken from a man aged 50-60 years with head and neck cancer. Sequencing input: PBMCs.

DNA for the CDR3: TGTGCCACCAGTGATTTGTCCCGGGCTAGCCCCTACAATGAGCAGTTCTTC. Its translation: CATSDLSRASPYNEQFF. The chain uses TRBV24-1 and TRBJ2-1; perhaps TRBD2 as D (5 bases). Trimming took off 0 bases at V and 2 bases at J, with 13 bases between the two ends. CDR1 is KGHDR and CDR2 is SFDVKD in the germline V gene. This CDR3 has 17 residues.